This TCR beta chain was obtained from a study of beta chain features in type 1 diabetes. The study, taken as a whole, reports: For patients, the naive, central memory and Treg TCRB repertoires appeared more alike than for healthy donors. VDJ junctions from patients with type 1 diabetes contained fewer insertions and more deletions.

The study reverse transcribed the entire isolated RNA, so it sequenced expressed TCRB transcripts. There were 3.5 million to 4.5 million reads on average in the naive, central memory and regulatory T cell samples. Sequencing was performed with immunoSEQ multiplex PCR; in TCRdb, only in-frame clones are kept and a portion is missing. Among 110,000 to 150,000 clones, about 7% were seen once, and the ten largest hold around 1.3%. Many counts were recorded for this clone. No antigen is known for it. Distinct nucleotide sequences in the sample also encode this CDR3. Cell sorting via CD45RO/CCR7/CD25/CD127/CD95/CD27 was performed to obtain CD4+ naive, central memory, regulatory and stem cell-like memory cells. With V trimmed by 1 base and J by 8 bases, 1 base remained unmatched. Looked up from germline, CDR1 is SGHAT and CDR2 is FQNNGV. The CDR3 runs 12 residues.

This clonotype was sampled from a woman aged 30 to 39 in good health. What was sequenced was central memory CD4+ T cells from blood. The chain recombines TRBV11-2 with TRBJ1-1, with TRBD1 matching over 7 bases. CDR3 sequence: CASSLGQGEAFF. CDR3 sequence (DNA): TGTGCCAGCAGCTTAGGACAGGGAGAAGCTTTCTTT.